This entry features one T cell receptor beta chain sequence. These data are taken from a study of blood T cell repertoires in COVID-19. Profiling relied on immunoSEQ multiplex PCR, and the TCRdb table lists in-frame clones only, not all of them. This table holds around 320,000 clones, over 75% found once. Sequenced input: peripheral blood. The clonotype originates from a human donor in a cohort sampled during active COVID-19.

This chain's CDR3 is CASSFRDIKYGYTF. The DNA of the CDR3 is TGTGCCAGCAGCTTCCGGGACATAAAGTATGGCTACACCTTC. The genes are TRBV3-1 (or the pseudogene TRBV3-2) and TRBJ1-2, with TRBD1 as a possible D gene (6 bases). Trimming pared 5 bases from V and 5 bases from J, leaving 15 bases between. This CDR3 has 14 residues. CDR1 and CDR2 (germline): LGHDT, YNNKEL (reference sequence).